A single sample gave rise to the 3 T cell receptor beta chains below, sequenced in a study of blood T cells in healthy people across ages. For the second PCR, which ran for about 6 to 12 cycles, a sample-barcoded 5' primer and a J-beta primer mix were used. Using its own MiXCR run on the 5' RACE reads, TCRdb lists one record per CDR3 protein. The sample consists of around 650,000 distinct CDR3 sequences, around 32% of them appearing once. Sequenced sample: blood. The source is an elderly woman in good health.

This chain uses TRBV12-3 or TRBV12-4 with TRBJ1-1, with D hard to call. V was clipped by 2 bases and J by 13 bases, with 14 bases between them. The CDR3 loop spans 12 amino acids. Here the CDR3 reads CASSLSLRAGFF. The CDR3 bases are TGTGCCAGCAGTTTATCCCTTAGGGCTGGTTTCTTT.

J is TRBJ1-4 and V is TRBV15, with 8 bases aligning to TRBD1. The CDR3 is made up of 18 amino acids. Germline CDR1 reads LNHNV; CDR2 reads YYDKDF (reference sequence). The V segment lost 3 bases and the J segment 2 bases; nucleotides outside the gene matches: 11. The CDR3: CATSRTMDRVMTNEKLFF. CDR3 coding DNA: TGTGCCACCAGCAGGACGATGGACAGGGTTATGACTAATGAAAAACTGTTTTTT. Full variable domain (remainder filled in from reference TRBV15 and TRBJ1-4): DAMVIQNPRYQVTQFGKPVTLSCSQTLNHNVMYWYQQKSSQAPKLLFHYYDKDFNNEADTPDNFQSRRPNTSFCFLDIRSPGLGDTAMYLCATSRTMDRVMTNEKLFFGSGTQLSVL.

About this clonotype itself: A much larger clone differs by one base, so this may be a read error. J is TRBJ1-5 and V is TRBV7-2, with D perhaps matching TRBD1 (5 bases). The CDR3 contains 13 residues. Germline V gives CDR1 SGHTA, CDR2 FQGNSA. In DNA form, the CDR3 reads TGTGTCAGCACGGGGGACCGCAATCAGCCCCAGCATTTT. Translation gives CVSTGDRNQPQHF.